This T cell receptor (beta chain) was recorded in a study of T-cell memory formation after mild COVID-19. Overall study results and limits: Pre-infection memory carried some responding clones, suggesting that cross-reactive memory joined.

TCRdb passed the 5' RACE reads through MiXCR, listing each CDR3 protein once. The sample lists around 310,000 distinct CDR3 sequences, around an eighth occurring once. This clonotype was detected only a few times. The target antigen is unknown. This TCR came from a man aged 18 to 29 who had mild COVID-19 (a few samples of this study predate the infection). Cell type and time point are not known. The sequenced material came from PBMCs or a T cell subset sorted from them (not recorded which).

CDR3 region: CASRHDSYEQYV. DNA of the CDR3: TGTGCCAGCAGACACGACAGTTACGAGCAGTACGTC. The V gene is TRBV3-1, the J gene TRBJ2-7, with D possibly being TRBD1 (5 bases). The germline gives CDR1 LGHDT, CDR2 YNNKEL (reference sequence). Deletions cut 6 bases from V and 4 bases from J, with 10 bases between. The CDR3 consists of 12 residues.